This T cell receptor (beta chain) is from a study of blood T cell repertoires in COVID-19. In the study overall: Sites in the United States, Italy and Spain provided acute and convalescent COVID-19 samples. Sample material is recorded as cDNA or gDNA derived from T cells, B-cell-depleted T cells, or PBMCs.

Original processing notes: Reference gene primers were amplified, and this amplification served to estimate nucleated cell counts. Repertoires were generated with immunoSEQ multiplex PCR, while TCRdb's copy carries only in-frame clones and drops some. That table is the source of V, J and clone size, and D and trimming were worked out from the DNA. The sample has 200,000 to 250,000 clones, under 85% seen once; the top ten hold around 1.3%. Seattle cases were enrolled at active infection and followed longitudinally. The source of this sequence is a woman aged 25 to 45 with COVID-19, enrolled during active disease. The sequenced sample was peripheral blood.

Here the CDR3 reads CASRHSGCGEKLFF. CDR3 nucleotide sequence: TGTGCCAGCAGACATTCGGGGTGCGGTGAAAAACTGTTTTTT. The V and J genes are TRBV6-5 and TRBJ1-4; unclear D gene. The germline V and J ends were trimmed by 6 bases and 7 bases, with 15 bases remaining between them. The germline V gene has CDR1 MNHEY and CDR2 SVGAGI. The CDR3 covers 14 residues.